These T cell receptor beta chains were read from a single sample in a study of post-analysis software for immune sequencing data. Each CDR3 protein is one row after TCRdb ran MiXCR on the PCR reads. The sample yields 450,000 or so distinct CDR3 sequences, roughly 45% seen once. Sequencing was performed on blood. The receptors were sampled from a girl aged 5 to 17 with multiple sclerosis. The CDR3 runs from the conserved cysteine through the conserved F or W. D genes are given only for firm matches. Not every row has a clone size; where given, it reads once, few, many or a size class.

V,J,size,D,CDR3,DNA
TRBV2,TRBJ1-2,once,TRBD1,CASKDRGYGYTF,TGTGCCAGTAAAGACAGGGGTTATGGCTACACCTTC
TRBV6-4,TRBJ1-2,.,.,CASYDPLYGYTF,TGTGCCAGCTATGACCCATTATATGGCTACACCTTC
TRBV20-1,TRBJ2-1,.,.,CSARVVYNEQFF,TGCAGTGCTAGAGTTGTCTACAATGAGCAGTTCTTC
TRBV11-2,TRBJ2-7,few,TRBD2,CASRRLAGGYEQYF,TGTGCCAGCAGGCGACTAGCGGGAGGATACGAGCAGTACTTC
TRBV20-1,TRBJ2-1,few,.,CSARDSPDYNEQFF,TGCAGTGCTAGAGATTCCCCGGACTACAATGAGCAGTTCTTC
TRBV4-2,TRBJ2-1,.,.,CASSQHQYRNEQFF,TGTGCCAGCAGCCAACACCAATACAGGAATGAGCAGTTCTTC
TRBV7-9,TRBJ2-3,few,.,CASRSMAGFPATRYTQYF,TGTGCCAGCAGATCCATGGCGGGTTTCCCTGCCACCAGGTATACGCAGTATTTT
TRBV7-9,TRBJ2-5,few,TRBD1,CASSLAVALDRVGETQYF,TGTGCCAGCAGCTTAGCCGTTGCACTCGACAGGGTGGGAGAGACCCAGTACTTC
TRBV6-6,TRBJ2-2,few,.,CASRGDTGELFF,TGTGCCAGCAGAGGGGACACCGGGGAGCTGTTTTTT
TRBV20-1,TRBJ1-4,many,.,CSARSHTATNEKLFF,TGCAGTGCTAGGTCACATACAGCAACTAATGAAAAACTGTTTTTT
TRBV15,TRBJ2-1,few,TRBD1,CATSRETGEIATQFF,TGTGCCACCAGCAGAGAAACAGGGGAAATAGCTACCCAGTTCTTC
TRBV7-6,TRBJ2-1,.,TRBD1,CASSSRQGSRNEQFF,TGTGCCAGCAGCTCTCGACAGGGGAGTAGAAATGAGCAGTTCTTC
TRBV5-1,TRBJ2-2,.,.,CASSLVQGPTGELFF,TGCGCCAGCAGCTTGGTACAGGGTCCCACCGGGGAGCTGTTTTTT
TRBV20-1,TRBJ2-7,.,TRBD2,CSGHGLAGYEQYF,TGCAGTGGTCACGGACTAGCTGGCTACGAGCAGTACTTC
TRBV10-3,TRBJ2-3,once,.,CASGSQPSTDTQYF,TGTGCCTCGGGGAGTCAACCTAGCACAGATACGCAGTATTTT
TRBV6-2/TRBV6-3,TRBJ2-7,few,.,CASSYTDSPSYEQYF,TGTGCCAGCAGTTACACGGACAGTCCCTCCTACGAGCAGTACTTC
TRBV21-1,TRBJ2-3,.,.,CASLNVSGRTDTQYF,TGTGCCAGCCTCAATGTTAGCGGGAGAACCGATACGCAGTATTTT
TRBV3-1,TRBJ1-5,few,.,CASSQDTTGHQPQHF,TGTGCCAGCAGCCAAGATACGACAGGTCATCAGCCCCAGCATTTT
TRBV29-1,TRBJ2-7,few,TRBD2,CSVLPRTWGSGTYEQYF,TGCAGCGTTCTTCCGAGGACATGGGGTAGCGGGACATACGAGCAGTACTTC
TRBV7-2,TRBJ2-7,.,.,CASSLRWLAPYEQYF,TGTGCCAGCAGCTTACGGTGGCTAGCCCCCTACGAGCAGTACTTC